What follows are 27 T cell receptor beta chains derived from one specimen sequenced in a study of patients and donors after allogeneic stem cell transplantation (dated by TCRdb to the early 2020s). Receptors were amplified or captured by RT-PCR. TCRdb lists the instrument as NextSeq 550. Using fastp trimming at Q25 and MiXCR clonotype assembly, TCRdb reanalyzed the public sequencing data and kept in-frame beta chains. Under each unique CDR3 protein, matching rows form one entry showing the most common genes and DNA. This sample holds 24,000 or so distinct CDR3 sequences; about 30% were observed only once. Less than 60% of the sample goes to the ten largest clones. Sequenced: blood, either unsorted or a sorted T cell fraction (not recorded which). These receptors all stem from a human donor who was either an allogeneic HSCT recipient or a stem cell or donor lymphocyte infusion donor (not recorded which). It is not recorded whose cells these are; they may come from a transplant donor.

Details on this clonotype: One junction end disagrees with the germline gene, perhaps due to a read error. V usage is TRBV19 and J usage is TRBJ2-4, with D tentatively TRBD1 (5 bases). The CDR3 loop spans 17 amino acids. Per germline, CDR1 LNHDA and CDR2 SQIVND (reference sequence). CDR3: CACSIDSRVTAKNIQYF. The CDR3 nucleotides are TGTGCCTGTAGTATAGATAGCAGGGTCACGGCCAAAAACATTCAGTACTTC.

The chain uses TRBV12-3 or TRBV12-4 and TRBJ1-4; D gene ambiguous. The CDR3 loop spans 14 amino acids. The ends were cut back, 3 bases at V and 11 bases at J, with 16 bases in the middle. CDR3 loop: CASSFGYGPLKLFF. The CDR3 DNA sequence: TGTGCCAGCAGTTTCGGGTACGGGCCCCTTAAACTGTTTTTT.

Regarding this clonotype: A much larger clonotype is one base distant, so this may be a read error. The V gene is TRBV9, the J gene TRBJ2-2, with D unresolved. From germline, CDR1 is SGDLS and CDR2 YYNGEE. Deletions cut 4 bases from V and 0 bases from J, with 13 bases between. The CDR3 has 16 residues. The CDR3 bases are TGTGCCAGCAGCCCACGGTCAACCGCGAACACCGGGGAGCTGTTTTTT. It specifies CASSPRSTANTGELFF. The whole variable domain, remainder taken from reference TRBV9 and TRBJ2-2, is DSGVTQTPKHLITATGQRVTLRCSPRSGDLSVYWYQQSLDQGLQFLIQYYNGEERAKGNILERFSAQQFPDLHSELNLSSLELGDSALYFCASSPRSTANTGELFFGEGSRLTVL.

The chain recombines TRBV4-1 with TRBJ2-3, with 7 bases matching TRBD1. CDR3 length: 14 amino acids. V was pared by 2 bases and J by 7 bases, with 6 bases of the junction left unmatched. Per the germline V gene, CDR1 is MGHRA and CDR2 is YSYEKL. CDR3 sequence reads: CASSQSDRVNTQYF. The DNA of the CDR3 is TGCGCCAGCAGCCAATCCGACAGGGTGAATACGCAGTATTTT.

The chain links TRBV15 to TRBJ1-5; D perhaps matches TRBD1 (5 bases). CDR1 is LNHNV and CDR2 is YYDKDF in the germline V gene (reference sequence). The CDR3 has 15 residues. V lost 1 base, J lost 4 bases, and 11 bases lay in between. This chain's CDR3 is CATSRGGDGNQPQHF. The CDR3 DNA sequence: TGTGCCACCAGCAGAGGGGGGGACGGGAATCAGCCCCAGCATTTT.

The chain joins TRBV7-2 to TRBJ1-1; tentatively, D is TRBD1 (5 bases). V was trimmed by 3 bases and J by 1 base, leaving 6 bases between them. The CDR3 has 13 amino acids. The germline gives CDR1 SGHTA, CDR2 FQGNSA. CDR3 sequence (DNA): TGTGCCAGCAGCTTCACAGGGAACACTGAAGCTTTCTTT. This gives the protein CASSFTGNTEAFF.

CDR3 DNA: TGTGCCAGCAGCTCTGAGGGCATGAACACTGAAGCTTTCTTT. This encodes CASSSEGMNTEAFF. This rearrangement joins TRBV13 to TRBJ1-1; D remains ambiguous. V was cut by 4 bases and J by 0 bases, with 9 bases left in between. This CDR3 is 14 amino acids long. Germline-derived CDR1 and CDR2 are PRHDT and FYEKMQ (reference sequence).

The chain recombines TRBV5-5 with TRBJ2-3; no definite D call. This CDR3 is 11 amino acids long. CDR1 SGHKS and CDR2 YYEKEE come from the germline V gene (reference sequence). V was cut by 5 bases and J by 7 bases, with 8 bases left in between. The CDR3 DNA sequence: TGTGCCAGCAGGGGGTCTCATACGCAGTATTTT. This translates into CASRGSHTQYF.

This chain joins TRBV2 and TRBJ1-2, with unresolved D. The CDR3 is 12 amino acids. Germline CDR1 and CDR2: SNHLY and FYNNEI. The V end lost 4 bases, the J end lost 4 bases, and 7 bases lay between the germline ends. CDR3 in amino acids: CASSVTGYGYTF. The CDR3 DNA sequence: TGTGCCAGCAGTGTGACCGGCTATGGCTACACCTTC.

This clonotype has a single count. Being one base from a much bigger clone, this may be a read error. The conserved phenylalanine or tryptophan normally closing the CDR3 is absent here, so this likely arose from a read error. This rearrangement joins TRBV7-9 to TRBJ1-1; D is unresolved. V was cut by 1 base and J by 7 bases, with 7 bases left in between. Germline V CDR1 and CDR2: SEHNR, FQNEAQ (reference sequence). The CDR3 has 12 residues. The CDR3 DNA reads as TGTGCCAGCAGCTTAGGCTTCGGTGAAGCTTTCTTA. As protein: CASSLGFGEAFL.

This clonotype appeared a few times. The rearrangement uses TRBV12-3 or TRBV12-4 and TRBJ2-4, with D possibly being TRBD1 or TRBD2 (5 bases each). V lost 6 bases and J lost 3, with 18 bases in between. This CDR3 is built from 16 residues. Written as DNA, the CDR3 is TGTGCCAGCAGCAGGGCAGGGAGTGTCGTCAAAAACATTCAGTACTTC. Its translation: CASSRAGSVVKNIQYF.

The V gene is TRBV18, the J gene TRBJ2-5, with D perhaps TRBD1 (5 bases). The germline gives CDR1 KGHSH, CDR2 LQKENI. The CDR3 loop spans 15 amino acids. Trimming removed 1 base from V and 4 bases from J, with 13 bases in between. The CDR3 reads CASSPQYRMSETQYF. The CDR3 DNA is TGTGCCAGCTCACCACAGTACAGGATGTCAGAGACCCAGTACTTC. Complete variable domain (other parts from reference TRBV18 and TRBJ2-5): NAGVMQNPRHLVRRRGQEARLRCSPMKGHSHVYWYRQLPEEGLKFMVYLQKENIIDESGMPKERFSAEFPKEGPSILRIQQVVRGDSAAYFCASSPQYRMSETQYFGPGTRLLVL.

V usage is TRBV6-5 and J usage is TRBJ1-2; D is undetermined. Per germline, CDR1 MNHEY and CDR2 SVGAGI. The CDR3 loop spans 18 amino acids. Trimming cost V 0 bases and J 2 bases, with 19 bases left between them. The CDR3 here is CASSYSKGWSGWNYGYTF. The CDR3 DNA reads as TGTGCCAGCAGTTACTCGAAAGGGTGGTCGGGTTGGAACTATGGCTACACCTTC.

This clonotype was seen a handful of times. V gene TRBV7-2 combines with J gene TRBJ1-5; the D gene is possibly TRBD1 (6 bases). This CDR3 is built from 14 residues. The V end lost 3 bases, the J end lost 3 bases, and 9 bases lay between the germline ends. Germline V gives CDR1 SGHTA, CDR2 FQGNSA. CDR3 sequence reads: CASSFRTVNQPQHF. The CDR3 DNA reads TGTGCCAGCAGCTTTCGGACAGTCAATCAGCCCCAGCATTTT.

This rearrangement joins TRBV28 to TRBJ2-7, with 8 nucleotides matching TRBD1. CDR3 length: 12 amino acids. Germline trimming cut 5 bases from V and 8 bases from J; bases unmatched to any gene: 5. CDR1 and CDR2 from the germline V gene are MDHEN and SYDVKM. CDR3 bases: TGTGCCAGCAGTACCGGACAGGGAAAGCAGTACGTC. Translating it yields CASSTGQGKQYV.

V usage is TRBV28 and J usage is TRBJ2-4; no definite D call. Germline values: CDR1 MDHEN, CDR2 SYDVKM. V was cut by 9 bases and J by 0 bases, with 6 bases left in between. The CDR3 runs to 12 residues. The CDR3 DNA sequence: TGTGCCAGTGGGTTAGCCAAAAACATTCAGTACTTC. Translation: CASGLAKNIQYF.

The rearrangement links TRBV24-1 to TRBJ2-5, with D possibly matching TRBD2 (5 bases). V was cut by 7 bases and J by 4 bases, with 9 bases left in between. The CDR3 loop spans 12 amino acids. In germline, CDR1 is KGHDR, CDR2 SFDVKD. The CDR3 nucleotides read TGTGCCACCAGCGGGGAGTTAGAGACCCAGTACTTC. The encoded protein is CATSGELETQYF.

This clonotype was observed once. V gene TRBV20-1 combines with J gene TRBJ2-2, with D hard to call. V lost 7 bases, J lost 2 bases, and 11 bases lay in between. The CDR3 spans 13 residues. Germline CDR1 DFQATT, CDR2 SNEGSKA (reference sequence). CDR3 loop: CSVQVPNTGELFF. The CDR3 DNA reads TGCAGTGTTCAGGTACCCAACACCGGGGAGCTGTTTTTT.

This clonotype was counted only a few times. V is TRBV4-3 and J is TRBJ2-1; 7 bases map to TRBD2. From germline, CDR1 is LGHNA and CDR2 YSLEER. This CDR3 is built from 15 residues. Trimming took 3 bases from V and 9 from J; bases not matched to a gene: 11. The CDR3 loop reads CASSQPSEGRGEQFF. DNA of the CDR3: TGCGCCAGCAGCCAGCCAAGTGAGGGGAGGGGTGAGCAGTTCTTC.

This clonotype appeared a single time. The chain joins TRBV10-3 to TRBJ2-7, with 7 positions matching TRBD2. Per germline, CDR1 ENHRY and CDR2 SYGVKD. Germline trimming cut 4 bases from V and 3 bases from J; bases unmatched to any gene: 3. The CDR3 contains 13 residues. CDR3 sequence reads: CAISAGGGYEQYV. CDR3 bases: TGTGCCATCAGTGCCGGCGGGGGCTACGAGCAGTACGTC.

This clonotype was detected only a few times. The chain recombines TRBV7-8 with TRBJ1-1, with TRBD1 as a possible D gene (6 bases). This CDR3 is 14 amino acids long. The V end was cut by 4 bases, the J end by 6 bases, with 15 bases between. CDR1 SGHVS and CDR2 FQNEAQ come from the germline V gene. The CDR3 DNA follows: TGTGCCAGCAGCTGGGCGACAGGAACCCCTGAAGCTTTCTTT. This translates into CASSWATGTPEAFF. Variable domain in full (rest from reference TRBV7-8 and TRBJ1-1): GAGVSQSPRYKVAKRGQDVALRCDPISGHVSLFWYQQALGQGPEFLTYFQNEAQLDKSGLPSDRFFAERPEGSVSTLKIQRTQQEDSAVYLCASSWATGTPEAFFGQGTRLTVV.

This clonotype is a singleton in its sample. The rearrangement links TRBV2 to TRBJ2-2, with TRBD1 matching over 9 bases. J was trimmed by 9 bases and V by 6 bases; bases with no gene match: 11. The CDR3 length is 15 residues. Germline V gives CDR1 SNHLY, CDR2 FYNNEI. CDR3 nucleotides: TGTGCCAGCAGGGGACAGGGATTCCGGGGCCGGGAGCTGTTTTTT. Its translation is CASRGQGFRGRELFF.

This clonotype was seen a handful of times. The V gene is TRBV5-1, the J gene TRBJ1-3; D remains ambiguous. This CDR3 comprises 16 residues. V was pared by 0 bases and J by 0 bases, with 10 bases between. Per the germline V gene, CDR1 is SGHRS and CDR2 is YFSETQ. The CDR3 region is CASSLGAWSSGNTIYF. CDR3 nucleotides: TGCGCCAGCAGCTTGGGGGCATGGAGCTCTGGAAACACCATATATTTT.

V gene TRBV7-8 combines with J gene TRBJ1-2, with TRBD1 matching 10 bases. V trimming: 5 bases; J trimming: 0 bases; junction bases outside the gene matches: 6. The CDR3 runs to 16 residues. Looked up from germline, CDR1 is SGHVS and CDR2 is FQNEAQ. The CDR3 is CASSRTGGLTNYGYTF. CDR3 coding DNA: TGTGCCAGCAGCAGGACAGGGGGTTTAACTAACTATGGCTACACCTTC.

This clonotype has more than one count but fewer than ten. The chain is built from TRBV6-6 and TRBJ1-2, with TRBD1 matching over 10 bases. Germline-derived CDR1 and CDR2 are MNHNY and SVGAGI (reference sequence). The CDR3 contains 14 residues. V shed 11 bases and J 5 bases; nucleotides not matched to a gene: 11. The CDR3 here is CAHSWTGGYYGYTF. The CDR3 DNA sequence: TGTGCCCACTCTTGGACAGGGGGATATTATGGCTACACCTTC.

This clonotype was seen only a few times. The J gene is TRBJ1-2, the V gene TRBV7-2, with TRBD1 identical over 9 bases. The CDR3 spans 15 residues. Germline V gene lookup returns CDR1 SGHTA and CDR2 FQGNSA. V was pared by 5 bases and J by 8 bases, with 12 bases of the junction left unmatched. CDR3 sequence (DNA): TGTGCCAGCAGCCCTCGGGACAGGGCCTTTTCAGGCTACACCTTC. Amino acid sequence: CASSPRDRAFSGYTF.

This clonotype was picked up a small number of times. V gene TRBV20-1 combines with J gene TRBJ1-6, with a weak D call TRBD1 (6 bases). CDR1 and CDR2 from the germline V gene are DFQATT and SNEGSKA (reference sequence). Trimming removed 5 bases at V and 14 bases at J, with 16 bases between. There are 12 residues in the CDR3. The CDR3, as DNA: TGCAGTGCTCCCGGGGGCCGCGATTCCCTCCACTTT. Its translation: CSAPGGRDSLHF.